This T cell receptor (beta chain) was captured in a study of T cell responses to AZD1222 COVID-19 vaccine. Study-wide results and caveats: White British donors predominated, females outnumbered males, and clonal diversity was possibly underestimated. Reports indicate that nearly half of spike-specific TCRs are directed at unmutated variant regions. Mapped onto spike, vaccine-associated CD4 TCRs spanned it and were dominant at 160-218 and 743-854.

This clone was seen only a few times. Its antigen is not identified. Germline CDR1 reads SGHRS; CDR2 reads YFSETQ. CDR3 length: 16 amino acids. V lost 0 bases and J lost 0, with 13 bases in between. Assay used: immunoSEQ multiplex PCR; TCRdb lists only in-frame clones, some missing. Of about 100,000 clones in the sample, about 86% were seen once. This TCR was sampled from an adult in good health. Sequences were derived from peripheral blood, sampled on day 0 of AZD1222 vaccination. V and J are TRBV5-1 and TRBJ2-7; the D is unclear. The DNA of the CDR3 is TGCGCCAGCAGCTTGGATGTTGGAGCCGCCTCCTACGAGCAGTACTTC. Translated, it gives CASSLDVGAASYEQYF.